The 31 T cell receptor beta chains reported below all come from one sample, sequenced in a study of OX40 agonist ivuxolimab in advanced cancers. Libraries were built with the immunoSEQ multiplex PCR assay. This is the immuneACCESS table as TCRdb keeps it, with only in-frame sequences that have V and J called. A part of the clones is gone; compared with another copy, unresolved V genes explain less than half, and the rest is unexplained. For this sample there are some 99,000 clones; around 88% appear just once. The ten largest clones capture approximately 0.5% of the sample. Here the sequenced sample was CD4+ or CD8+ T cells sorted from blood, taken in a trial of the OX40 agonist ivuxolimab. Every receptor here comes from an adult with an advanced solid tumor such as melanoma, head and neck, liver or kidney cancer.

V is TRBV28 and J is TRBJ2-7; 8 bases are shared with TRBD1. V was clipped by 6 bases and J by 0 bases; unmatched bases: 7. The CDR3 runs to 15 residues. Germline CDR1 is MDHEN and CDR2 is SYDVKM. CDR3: CASRDPGQASYEQYF. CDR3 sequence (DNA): TGTGCCAGCAGAGATCCGGGACAGGCCTCCTACGAGCAGTACTTC.

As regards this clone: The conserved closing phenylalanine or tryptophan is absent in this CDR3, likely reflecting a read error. CDR3 in amino acids: CASRPNYNSPLHL. The CDR3 nucleotides read TGTGCCAGCAGACCCAATTATAATTCACCCCTCCACCTT. The rearrangement uses TRBV2 and TRBJ1-6; D uncertain. Germline CDR1 reads SNHLY; CDR2 reads FYNNEI. V dropped 6 bases and J dropped 4 bases, with 7 bases sitting between them. The CDR3 sequence is 13 residues long.

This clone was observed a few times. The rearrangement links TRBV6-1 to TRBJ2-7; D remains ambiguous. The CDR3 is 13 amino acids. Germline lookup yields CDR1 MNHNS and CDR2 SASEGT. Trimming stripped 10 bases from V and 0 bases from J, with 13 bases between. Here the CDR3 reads CATVEPSSYEQYF. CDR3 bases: TGTGCCACCGTGGAGCCGAGCTCCTACGAGCAGTACTTC.

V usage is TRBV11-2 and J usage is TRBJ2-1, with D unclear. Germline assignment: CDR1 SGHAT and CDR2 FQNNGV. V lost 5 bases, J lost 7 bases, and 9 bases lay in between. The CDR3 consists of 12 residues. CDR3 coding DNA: TGTGCCAGCAGCCCGCACCGAAATGAGCAGTTCTTC. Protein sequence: CASSPHRNEQFF.

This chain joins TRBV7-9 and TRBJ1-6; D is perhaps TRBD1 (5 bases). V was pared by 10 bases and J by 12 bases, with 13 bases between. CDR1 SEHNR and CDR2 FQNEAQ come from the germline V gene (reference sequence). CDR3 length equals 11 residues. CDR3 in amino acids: CATDSTGPLHF. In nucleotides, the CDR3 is TGTGCCACCGACTCTACAGGACCCCTCCACTTT.

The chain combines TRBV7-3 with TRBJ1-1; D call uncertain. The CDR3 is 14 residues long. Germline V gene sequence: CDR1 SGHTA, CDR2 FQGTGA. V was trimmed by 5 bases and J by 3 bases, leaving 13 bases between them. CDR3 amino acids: CASSLLARDTEAFF. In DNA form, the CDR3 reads TGTGCCAGCAGCCTTTTAGCGAGGGACACTGAAGCTTTCTTT.

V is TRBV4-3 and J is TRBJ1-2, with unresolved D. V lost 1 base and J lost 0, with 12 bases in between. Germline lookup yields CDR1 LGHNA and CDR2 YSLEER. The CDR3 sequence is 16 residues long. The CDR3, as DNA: TGCGCCAGCAGCCAAGCCCGGACTCCTCCTAACTATGGCTACACCTTC. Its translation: CASSQARTPPNYGYTF.

The CDR3 here is CASSPGGFNYGYTF. The CDR3 DNA reads as TGTGCCAGCAGCCCAGGGGGGTTCAACTATGGCTACACCTTC. This chain connects TRBV7-6 to TRBJ1-2, with TRBD1 matching over 7 bases. Germline CDR1 SGHVS, CDR2 FNYEAQ. The CDR3 consists of 14 residues. Trimming cost V 5 bases and J 2 bases; bases outside gene matches: 5. The whole variable domain, filled in from reference TRBV7-6 and TRBJ1-2, reads GAGVSQSPRYKVTKRGQDVALRCDPISGHVSLYWYRQALGQGPEFLTYFNYEAQQDKSGLPNDRFSAERPEGSISTLTIQRTEQRDSAMYRCASSPGGFNYGYTFGSGTRLTVV.

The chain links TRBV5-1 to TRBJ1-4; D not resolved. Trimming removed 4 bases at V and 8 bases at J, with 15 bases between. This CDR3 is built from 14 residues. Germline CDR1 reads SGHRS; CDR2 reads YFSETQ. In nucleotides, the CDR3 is TGCGCCAGCAGCCGAGGAGACTCCAGGGAAAAACTGTTTTTT. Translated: CASSRGDSREKLFF.

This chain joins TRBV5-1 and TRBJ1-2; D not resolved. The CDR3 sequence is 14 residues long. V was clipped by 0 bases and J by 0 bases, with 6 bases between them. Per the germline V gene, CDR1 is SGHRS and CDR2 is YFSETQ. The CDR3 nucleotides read TGCGCCAGCAGCTTGGGTGTAACTAACTATGGCTACACCTTC. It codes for CASSLGVTNYGYTF.

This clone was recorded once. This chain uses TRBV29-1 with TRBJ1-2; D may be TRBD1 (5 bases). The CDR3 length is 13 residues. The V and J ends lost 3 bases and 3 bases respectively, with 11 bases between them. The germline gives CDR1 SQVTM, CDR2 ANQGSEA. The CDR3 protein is CSVEVRQYYGYTF. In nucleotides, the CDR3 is TGCAGCGTTGAGGTCCGACAGTACTATGGCTACACCTTC.

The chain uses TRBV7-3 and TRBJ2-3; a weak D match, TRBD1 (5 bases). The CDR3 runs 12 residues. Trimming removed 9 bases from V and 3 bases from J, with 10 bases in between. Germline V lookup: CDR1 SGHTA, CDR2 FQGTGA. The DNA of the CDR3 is TGTGCCAGTTCTTCAGGGACAGATACGCAGTATTTT. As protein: CASSSGTDTQYF.

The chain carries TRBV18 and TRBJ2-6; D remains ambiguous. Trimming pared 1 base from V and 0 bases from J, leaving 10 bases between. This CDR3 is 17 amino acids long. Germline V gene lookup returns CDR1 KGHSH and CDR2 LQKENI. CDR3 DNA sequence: TGTGCCAGCTCACCACAGGCCGGGTTCTCTGGGGCCAACGTCCTGACTTTC. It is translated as CASSPQAGFSGANVLTF.

CDR3 nucleotide sequence: TGTGCCAGCAGTGTAATCCAATACGGGACAGGGGATATTAGAGCTTTCTTT. This gives the protein CASSVIQYGTGDIRAFF. The chain has TRBV25-1 and TRBJ1-1; 10 positions match TRBD1. Looked up from germline, CDR1 is MGHDK and CDR2 is SYGVNS. Trimming removed 4 bases from V and 10 bases from J; junction bases left unmatched: 18. The CDR3 consists of 17 residues.

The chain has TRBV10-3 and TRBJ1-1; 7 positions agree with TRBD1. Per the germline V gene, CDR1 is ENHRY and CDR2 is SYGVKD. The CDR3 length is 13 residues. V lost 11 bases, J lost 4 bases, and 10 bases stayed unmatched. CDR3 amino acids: CAGKGARGTEAFF. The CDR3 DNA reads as TGTGCCGGAAAGGGGGCGCGAGGCACTGAAGCTTTCTTT.

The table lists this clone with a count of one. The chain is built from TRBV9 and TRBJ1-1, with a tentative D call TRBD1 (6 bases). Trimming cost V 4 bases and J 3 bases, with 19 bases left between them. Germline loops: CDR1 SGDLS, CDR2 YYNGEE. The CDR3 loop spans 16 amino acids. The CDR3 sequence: CASSYKTGEGDTEAFF. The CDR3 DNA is TGTGCCAGCAGCTATAAGACAGGAGAAGGCGACACTGAAGCTTTCTTT.

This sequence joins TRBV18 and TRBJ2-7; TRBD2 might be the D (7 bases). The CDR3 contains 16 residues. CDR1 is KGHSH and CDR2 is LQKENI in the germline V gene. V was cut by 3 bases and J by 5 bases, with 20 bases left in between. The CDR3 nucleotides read TGTGCCAGCTCACCCGCTGGTGGGGGGGCATTCGACGAGCAGTACTTC. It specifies CASSPAGGGAFDEQYF. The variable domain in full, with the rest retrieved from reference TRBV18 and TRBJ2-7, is NAGVMQNPRHLVRRRGQEARLRCSPMKGHSHVYWYRQLPEEGLKFMVYLQKENIIDESGMPKERFSAEFPKEGPSILRIQQVVRGDSAAYFCASSPAGGGAFDEQYFGPGTRLTVT.

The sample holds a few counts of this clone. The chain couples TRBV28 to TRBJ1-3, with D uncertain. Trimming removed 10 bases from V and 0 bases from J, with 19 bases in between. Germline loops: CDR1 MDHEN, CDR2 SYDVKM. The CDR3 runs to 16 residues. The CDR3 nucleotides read TGTGCCACAGCCCCCCCACGGTGGACCTCTGGAAACACCATATATTTT. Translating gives CATAPPRWTSGNTIYF.

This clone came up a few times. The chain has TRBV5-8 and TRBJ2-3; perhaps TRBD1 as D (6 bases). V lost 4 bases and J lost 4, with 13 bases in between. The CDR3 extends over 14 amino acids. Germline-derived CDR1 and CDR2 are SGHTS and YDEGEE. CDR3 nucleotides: TGTGCCAGCAGCCCCGCAGGGGTGGCAGATACGCAGTATTTT. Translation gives CASSPAGVADTQYF.

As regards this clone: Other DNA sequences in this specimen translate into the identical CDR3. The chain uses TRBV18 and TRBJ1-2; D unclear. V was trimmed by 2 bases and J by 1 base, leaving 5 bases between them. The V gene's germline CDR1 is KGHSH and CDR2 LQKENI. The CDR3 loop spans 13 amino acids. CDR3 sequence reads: CASSPDGNYGYTF. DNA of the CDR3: TGTGCCAGCTCACCAGACGGTAACTATGGCTACACCTTC.

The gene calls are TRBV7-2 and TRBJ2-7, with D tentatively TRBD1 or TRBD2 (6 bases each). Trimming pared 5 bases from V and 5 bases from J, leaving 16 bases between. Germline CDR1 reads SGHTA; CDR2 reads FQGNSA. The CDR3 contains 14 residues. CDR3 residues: CASSPAWGANEQYF. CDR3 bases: TGTGCCAGCAGCCCTGCCTGGGGGGCCAACGAGCAGTACTTC.

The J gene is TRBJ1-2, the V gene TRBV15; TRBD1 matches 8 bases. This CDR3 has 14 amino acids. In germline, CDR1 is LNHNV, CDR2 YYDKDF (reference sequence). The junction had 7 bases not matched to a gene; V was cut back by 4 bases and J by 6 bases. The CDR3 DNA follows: TGTGCCACCAGCACAGGGGGCAGGGATAATGGCTACACCTTC. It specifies CATSTGGRDNGYTF.

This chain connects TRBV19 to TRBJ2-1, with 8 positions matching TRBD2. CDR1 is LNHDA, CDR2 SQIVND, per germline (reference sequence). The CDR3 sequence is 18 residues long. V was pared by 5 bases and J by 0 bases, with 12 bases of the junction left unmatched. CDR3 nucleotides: TGTGCCAGTAGTCCCCGGAGGATAGCGGGGAGCTCCTACAATGAGCAGTTCTTC. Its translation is CASSPRRIAGSSYNEQFF.

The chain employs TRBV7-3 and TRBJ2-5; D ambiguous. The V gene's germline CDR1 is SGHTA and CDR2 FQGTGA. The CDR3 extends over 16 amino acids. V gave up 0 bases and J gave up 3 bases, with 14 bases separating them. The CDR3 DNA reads TGTGCCAGCAGCTTAACCGGCAGTGGGTTCGAAGAGACCCAGTACTTC. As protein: CASSLTGSGFEETQYF.

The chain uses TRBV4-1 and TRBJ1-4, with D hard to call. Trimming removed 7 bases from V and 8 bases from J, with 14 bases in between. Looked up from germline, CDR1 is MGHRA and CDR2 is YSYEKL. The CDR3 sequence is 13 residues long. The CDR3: CASKPGRAEKLFF. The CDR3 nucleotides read TGCGCCAGCAAACCCGGGAGGGCGGAAAAACTGTTTTTT.

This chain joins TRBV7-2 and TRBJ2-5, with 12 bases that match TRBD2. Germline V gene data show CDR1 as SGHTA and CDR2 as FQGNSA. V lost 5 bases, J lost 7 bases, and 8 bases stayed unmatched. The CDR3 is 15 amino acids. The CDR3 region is CASSEGLAGLGTQYF. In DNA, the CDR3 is TGTGCCAGCAGCGAGGGACTAGCGGGCTTGGGGACCCAGTACTTC.

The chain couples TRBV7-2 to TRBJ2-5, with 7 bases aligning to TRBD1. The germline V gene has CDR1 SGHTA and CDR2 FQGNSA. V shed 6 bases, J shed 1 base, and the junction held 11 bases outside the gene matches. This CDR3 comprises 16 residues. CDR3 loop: CASSPNWDSLQETQYF. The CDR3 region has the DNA TGTGCCAGCAGTCCAAACTGGGACAGCCTCCAAGAGACCCAGTACTTC.

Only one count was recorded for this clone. CDR3 DNA: TGTGCCAGCGGCTCGAACACTGAAGCTTTCTTT. The encoded protein is CASGSNTEAFF. The chain links TRBV28 to TRBJ1-1; unclear D gene. Germline V gene lookup returns CDR1 MDHEN and CDR2 SYDVKM. The CDR3 is 11 residues long. V gave up 8 bases and J gave up 1 base, with 5 bases separating them. Full variable domain (missing parts from reference TRBV28 and TRBJ1-1): DVKVTQSSRYLVKRTGEKVFLECVQDMDHENMFWYRQDPGLGLRLIYFSYDVKMKEKGDIPEGYSVSREKKERFSLILESASTNQTSMYLCASGSNTEAFFGQGTRLTVV.

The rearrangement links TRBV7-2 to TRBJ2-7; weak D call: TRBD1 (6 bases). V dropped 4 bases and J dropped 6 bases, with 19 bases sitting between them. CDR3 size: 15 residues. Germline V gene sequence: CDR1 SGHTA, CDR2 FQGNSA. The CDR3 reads CASSSLGTMLAEQYF. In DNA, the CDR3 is TGTGCCAGCAGCTCCCTAGGGACAATGCTCGCCGAGCAGTACTTC.

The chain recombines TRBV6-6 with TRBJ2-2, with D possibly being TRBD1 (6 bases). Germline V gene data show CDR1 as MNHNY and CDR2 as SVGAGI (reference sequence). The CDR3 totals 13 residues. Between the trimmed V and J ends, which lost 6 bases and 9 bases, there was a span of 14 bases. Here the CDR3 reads CASRPQGIRELFF. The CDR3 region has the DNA TGTGCCAGCAGACCCCAGGGGATCAGGGAGCTGTTTTTT.

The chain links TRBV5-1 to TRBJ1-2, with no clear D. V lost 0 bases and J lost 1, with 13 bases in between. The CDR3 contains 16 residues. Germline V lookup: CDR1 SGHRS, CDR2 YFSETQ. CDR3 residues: CASSLATAQNNYGYTF. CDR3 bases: TGCGCCAGCAGCTTGGCCACCGCACAGAATAACTATGGCTACACCTTC.